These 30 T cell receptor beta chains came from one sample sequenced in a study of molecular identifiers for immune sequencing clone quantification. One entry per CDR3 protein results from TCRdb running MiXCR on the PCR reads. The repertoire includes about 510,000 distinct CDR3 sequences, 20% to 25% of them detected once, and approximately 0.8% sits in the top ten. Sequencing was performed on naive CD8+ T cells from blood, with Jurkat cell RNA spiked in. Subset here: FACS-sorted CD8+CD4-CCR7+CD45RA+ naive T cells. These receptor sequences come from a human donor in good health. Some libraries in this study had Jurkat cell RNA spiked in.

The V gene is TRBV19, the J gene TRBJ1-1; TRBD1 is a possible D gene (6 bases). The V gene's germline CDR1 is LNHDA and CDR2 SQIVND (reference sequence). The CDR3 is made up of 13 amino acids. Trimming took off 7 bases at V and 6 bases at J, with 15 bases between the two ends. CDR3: CASNLGDTPEAFF. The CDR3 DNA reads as TGTGCCAGTAATCTGGGGGACACCCCTGAAGCTTTCTTT.

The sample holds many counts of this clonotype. The CDR3, as DNA: TGTGCCAGCAGCGTAGTACTAGGAGGGCTCGGCACCGGGGAGCTGTTTTTT. As protein: CASSVVLGGLGTGELFF. The chain is built from TRBV9 and TRBJ2-2, with TRBD2 as a possible D gene (6 bases). V lost 0 bases to trimming and J lost 4 bases, with 16 bases between them. Germline-derived CDR1 and CDR2 are SGDLS and YYNGEE. CDR3 length: 17 residues.

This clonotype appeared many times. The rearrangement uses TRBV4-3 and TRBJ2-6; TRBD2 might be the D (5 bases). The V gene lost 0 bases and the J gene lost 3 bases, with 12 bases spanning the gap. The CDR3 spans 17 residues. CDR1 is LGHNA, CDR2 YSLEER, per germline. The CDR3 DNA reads TGCGCCAGCAGCCAAGATCTTCCGGGAATTGGGGCCAACGTCCTGACTTTC. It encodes CASSQDLPGIGANVLTF.

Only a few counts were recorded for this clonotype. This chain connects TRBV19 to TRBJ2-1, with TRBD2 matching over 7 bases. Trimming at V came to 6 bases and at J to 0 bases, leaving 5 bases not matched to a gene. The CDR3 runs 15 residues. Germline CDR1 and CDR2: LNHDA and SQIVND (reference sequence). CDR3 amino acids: CASSPGGPSYNEQFF. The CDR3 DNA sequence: TGTGCCAGTAGCCCGGGAGGTCCCTCCTACAATGAGCAGTTCTTC.

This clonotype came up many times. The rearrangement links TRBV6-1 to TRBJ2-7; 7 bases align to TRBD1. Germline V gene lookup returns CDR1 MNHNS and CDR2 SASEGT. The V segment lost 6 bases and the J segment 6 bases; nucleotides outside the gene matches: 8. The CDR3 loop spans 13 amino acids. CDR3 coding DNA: TGTGCCAGCAGGATTAAGGGGGCGGGCGAGCAGTACTTC. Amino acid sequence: CASRIKGAGEQYF.

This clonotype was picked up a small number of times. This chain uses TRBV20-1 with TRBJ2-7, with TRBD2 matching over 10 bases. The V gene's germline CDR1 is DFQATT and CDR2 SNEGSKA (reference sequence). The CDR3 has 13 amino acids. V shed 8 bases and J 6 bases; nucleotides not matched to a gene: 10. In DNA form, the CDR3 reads TGCAGTTTCGGGCTAGCGGGAGTAAGCGAGCAGTACTTC. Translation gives CSFGLAGVSEQYF.

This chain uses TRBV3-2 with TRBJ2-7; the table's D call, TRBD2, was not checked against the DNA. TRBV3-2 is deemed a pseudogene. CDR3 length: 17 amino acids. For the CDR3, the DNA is TGTGCCAGCAGCCAAGATTTCGAGGGCAGCCGCGCCTACGAGCAGTACTTC. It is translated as CASSQDFEGSRAYEQYF.

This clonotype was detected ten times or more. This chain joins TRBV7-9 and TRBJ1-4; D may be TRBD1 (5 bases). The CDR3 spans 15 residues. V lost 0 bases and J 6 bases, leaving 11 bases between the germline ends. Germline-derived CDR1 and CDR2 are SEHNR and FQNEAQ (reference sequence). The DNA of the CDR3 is TGTGCCAGCAGCTTAGCGACAGATCCCGATGAAAAACTGTTTTTT. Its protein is CASSLATDPDEKLFF.

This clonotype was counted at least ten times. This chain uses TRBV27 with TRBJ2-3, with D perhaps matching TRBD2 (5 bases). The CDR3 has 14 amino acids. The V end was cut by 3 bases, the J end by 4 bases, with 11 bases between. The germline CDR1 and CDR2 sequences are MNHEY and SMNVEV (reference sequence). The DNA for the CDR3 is TGTGCCAGCAGTTTCGGGATAGGCCCAGATACGCAGTATTTT. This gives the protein CASSFGIGPDTQYF.

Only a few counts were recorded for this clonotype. The CDR3 protein is CASSQGPSQETQYF. The CDR3, as DNA: TGCGCCAGCAGCCAAGGCCCGTCTCAAGAGACCCAGTACTTC. This chain links TRBV4-1 with TRBJ2-5; D is unresolved. Germline assignment: CDR1 MGHRA and CDR2 YSYEKL. Trimming cost V 1 base and J 2 bases, with 8 bases left between them. CDR3 length equals 14 residues.

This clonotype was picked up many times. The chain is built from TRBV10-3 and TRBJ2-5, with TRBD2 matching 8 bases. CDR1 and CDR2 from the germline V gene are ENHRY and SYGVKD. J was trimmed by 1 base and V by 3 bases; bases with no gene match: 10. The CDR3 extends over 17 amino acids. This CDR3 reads CAISDPTSGLTQETQYF. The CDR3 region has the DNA TGTGCCATCAGTGACCCTACTAGCGGTCTAACCCAAGAGACCCAGTACTTC.

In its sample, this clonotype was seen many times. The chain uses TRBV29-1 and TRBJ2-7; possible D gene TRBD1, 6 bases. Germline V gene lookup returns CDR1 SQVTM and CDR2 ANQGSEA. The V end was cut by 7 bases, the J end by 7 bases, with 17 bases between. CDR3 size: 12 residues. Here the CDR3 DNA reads TGCAGCGCTGGTTCAGGGGCCGGGGAGCAGTACTTC. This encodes CSAGSGAGEQYF.

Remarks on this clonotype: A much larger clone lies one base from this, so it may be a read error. In DNA, the CDR3 is TGTGCCAGCAGCCAAGTCAACTATGGCTACGCCTTC. Protein sequence: CASSQVNYGYAF. The chain carries TRBV3-1 and TRBJ1-2, with no clear D. In germline, CDR1 is LGHDT, CDR2 YNNKEL (reference sequence). There are 12 residues in the CDR3.

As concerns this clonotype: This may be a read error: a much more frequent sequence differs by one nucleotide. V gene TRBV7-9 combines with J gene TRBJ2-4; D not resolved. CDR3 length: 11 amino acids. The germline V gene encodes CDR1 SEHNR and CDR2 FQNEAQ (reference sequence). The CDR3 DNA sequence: TGTGCCAGCAGCTATTCGTACATTCAGCACTTC. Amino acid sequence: CASSYSYIQHF.

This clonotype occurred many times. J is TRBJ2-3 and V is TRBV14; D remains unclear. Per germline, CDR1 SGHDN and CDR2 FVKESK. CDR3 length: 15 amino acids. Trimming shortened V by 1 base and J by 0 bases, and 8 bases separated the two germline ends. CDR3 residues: CASSQAESSTDTQYF. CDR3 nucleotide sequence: TGTGCCAGCAGCCAAGCGGAGTCTAGCACAGATACGCAGTATTTT.

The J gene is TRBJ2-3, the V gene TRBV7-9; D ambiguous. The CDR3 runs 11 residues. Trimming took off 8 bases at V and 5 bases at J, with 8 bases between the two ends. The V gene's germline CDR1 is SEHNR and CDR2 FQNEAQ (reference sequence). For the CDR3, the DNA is TGTGCCAGCGCCCCGGGAGATACGCAGTATTTT. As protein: CASAPGDTQYF.

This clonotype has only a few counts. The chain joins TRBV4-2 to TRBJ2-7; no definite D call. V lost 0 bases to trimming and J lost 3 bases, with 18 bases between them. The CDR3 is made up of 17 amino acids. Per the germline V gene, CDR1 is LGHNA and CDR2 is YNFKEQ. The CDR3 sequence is CASSQDLPGLLFYEQYF. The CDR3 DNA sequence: TGTGCCAGCAGCCAAGATCTTCCGGGCCTCTTATTCTACGAGCAGTACTTC.

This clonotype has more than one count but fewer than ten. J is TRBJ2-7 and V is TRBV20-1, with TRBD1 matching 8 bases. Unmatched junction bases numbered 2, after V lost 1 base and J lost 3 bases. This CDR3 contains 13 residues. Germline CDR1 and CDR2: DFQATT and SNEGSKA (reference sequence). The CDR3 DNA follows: TGCAGTGCTAGAGTAGGACAGGGCTACGAGCAGTACTTC. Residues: CSARVGQGYEQYF.

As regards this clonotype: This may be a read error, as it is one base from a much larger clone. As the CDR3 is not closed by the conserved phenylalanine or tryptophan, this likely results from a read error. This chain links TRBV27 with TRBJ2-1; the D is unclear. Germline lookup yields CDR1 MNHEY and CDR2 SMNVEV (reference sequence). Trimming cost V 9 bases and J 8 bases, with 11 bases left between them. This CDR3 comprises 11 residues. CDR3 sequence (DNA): TGTGCCAGTCGTAGCCCCCATGAGCAGTTCTCC. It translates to CASRSPHEQFS.

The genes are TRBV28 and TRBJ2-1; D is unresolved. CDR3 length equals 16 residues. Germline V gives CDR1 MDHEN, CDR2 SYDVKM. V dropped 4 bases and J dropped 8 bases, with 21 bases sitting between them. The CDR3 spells CASSYTSGGSLDEQFF. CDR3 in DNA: TGTGCCAGCAGTTATACTTCGGGTGGCTCTCTTGATGAGCAGTTCTTC.

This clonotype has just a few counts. The CDR3 DNA follows: TGTGCCAGCAGTTACCGGGGGGCAGAGAACACCGGGGAGCTGTTTTTT. It translates to CASSYRGAENTGELFF. V usage is TRBV6-6 and J usage is TRBJ2-2; possibly TRBD2 for D (7 bases). Trimming took 2 bases from V and 1 from J, leaving 11 bases between them. There are 16 residues in the CDR3. CDR1 and CDR2 from the germline V gene are MNHNY and SVGAGI (reference sequence).

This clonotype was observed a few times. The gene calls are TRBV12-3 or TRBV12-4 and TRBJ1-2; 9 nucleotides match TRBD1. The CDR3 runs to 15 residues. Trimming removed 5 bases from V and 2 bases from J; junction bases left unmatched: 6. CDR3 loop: CASSPSGQGNYGYTF. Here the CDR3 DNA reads TGTGCCAGCAGTCCCTCAGGACAGGGGAACTATGGCTACACCTTC.

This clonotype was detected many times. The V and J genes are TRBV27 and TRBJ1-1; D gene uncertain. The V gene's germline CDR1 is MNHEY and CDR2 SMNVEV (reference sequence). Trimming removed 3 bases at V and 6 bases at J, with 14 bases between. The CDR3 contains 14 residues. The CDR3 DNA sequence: TGTGCCAGCAGTTTTAGAGGATTCGGTCCTGAAGCTTTCTTT. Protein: CASSFRGFGPEAFF.

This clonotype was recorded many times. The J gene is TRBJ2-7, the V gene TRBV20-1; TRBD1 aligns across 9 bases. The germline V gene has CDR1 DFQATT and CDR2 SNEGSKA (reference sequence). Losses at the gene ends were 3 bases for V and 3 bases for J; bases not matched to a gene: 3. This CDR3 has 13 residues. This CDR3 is CSASPTGGYEQYF. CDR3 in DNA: TGCAGTGCTAGCCCGACAGGGGGCTACGAGCAGTACTTC.

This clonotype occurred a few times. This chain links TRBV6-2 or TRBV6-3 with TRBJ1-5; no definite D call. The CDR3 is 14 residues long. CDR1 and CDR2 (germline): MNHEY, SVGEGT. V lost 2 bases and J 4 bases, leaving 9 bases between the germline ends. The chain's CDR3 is CASSYIEANQPQHF. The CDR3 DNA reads TGTGCCAGCAGTTACATTGAGGCTAATCAGCCCCAGCATTTT.

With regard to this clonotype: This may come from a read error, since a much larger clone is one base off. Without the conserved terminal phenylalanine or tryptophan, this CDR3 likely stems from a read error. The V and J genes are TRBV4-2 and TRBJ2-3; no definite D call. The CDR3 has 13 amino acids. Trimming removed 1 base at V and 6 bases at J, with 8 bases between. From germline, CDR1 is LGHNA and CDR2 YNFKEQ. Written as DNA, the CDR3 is TGTGCCAGCAGCCAAGTGACCGGCGATACGCAGTATCTT. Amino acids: CASSQVTGDTQYL.

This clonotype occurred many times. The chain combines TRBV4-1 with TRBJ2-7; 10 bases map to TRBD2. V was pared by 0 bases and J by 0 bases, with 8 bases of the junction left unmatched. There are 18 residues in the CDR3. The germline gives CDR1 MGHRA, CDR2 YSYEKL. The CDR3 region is CASSQEVSGGLSSYEQYF. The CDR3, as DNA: TGCGCCAGCAGCCAAGAAGTTAGCGGGGGGCTGAGCTCCTACGAGCAGTACTTC.

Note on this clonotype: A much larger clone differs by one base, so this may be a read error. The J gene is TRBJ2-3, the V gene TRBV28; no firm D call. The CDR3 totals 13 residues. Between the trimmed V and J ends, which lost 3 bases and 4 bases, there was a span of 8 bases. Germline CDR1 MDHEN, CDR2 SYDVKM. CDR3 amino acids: CASSFFWSDTQYF. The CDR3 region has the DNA TGTGCCAGCAGTTTCTTTTGGTCAGATACGCAGTATTTT. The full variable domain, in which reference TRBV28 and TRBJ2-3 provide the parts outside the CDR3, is DVKVTQSSRYLVKRTGEKVFLECVQDMDHENMFWYRQDPGLGLRLIYFSYDVKMKEKGDIPEGYSVSREKKERFSLILESASTNQTSMYLCASSFFWSDTQYFGPGTRLTVL.

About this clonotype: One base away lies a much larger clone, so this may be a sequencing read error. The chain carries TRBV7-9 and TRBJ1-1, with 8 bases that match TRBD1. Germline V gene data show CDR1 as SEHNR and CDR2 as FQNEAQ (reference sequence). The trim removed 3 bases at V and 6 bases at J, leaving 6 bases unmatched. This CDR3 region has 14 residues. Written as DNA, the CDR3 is TGTGCCAGCAGCTTGGACAGGGCGACCGCTGAAGCTTTCTTT. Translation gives CASSLDRATAEAFF.

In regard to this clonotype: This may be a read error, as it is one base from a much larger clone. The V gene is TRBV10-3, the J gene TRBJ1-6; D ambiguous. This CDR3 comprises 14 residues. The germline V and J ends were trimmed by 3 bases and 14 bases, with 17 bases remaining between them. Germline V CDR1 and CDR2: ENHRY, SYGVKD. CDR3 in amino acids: CAISDLGPPEALHF. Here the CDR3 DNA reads TGTGCCATCAGTGACCTCGGACCGCCCGAAGCCCTCCACTTT.